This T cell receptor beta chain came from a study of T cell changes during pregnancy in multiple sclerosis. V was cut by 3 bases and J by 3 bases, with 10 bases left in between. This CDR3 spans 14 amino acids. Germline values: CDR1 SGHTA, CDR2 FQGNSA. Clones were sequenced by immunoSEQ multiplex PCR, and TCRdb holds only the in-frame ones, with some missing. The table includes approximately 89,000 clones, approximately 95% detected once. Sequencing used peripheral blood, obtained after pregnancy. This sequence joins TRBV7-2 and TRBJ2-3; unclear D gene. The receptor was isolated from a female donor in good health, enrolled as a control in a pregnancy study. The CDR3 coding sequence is TGTGCCAGCAGCTTCGTTCTGCGGACAGATACGCAGTATTTT. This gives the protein CASSFVLRTDTQYF.